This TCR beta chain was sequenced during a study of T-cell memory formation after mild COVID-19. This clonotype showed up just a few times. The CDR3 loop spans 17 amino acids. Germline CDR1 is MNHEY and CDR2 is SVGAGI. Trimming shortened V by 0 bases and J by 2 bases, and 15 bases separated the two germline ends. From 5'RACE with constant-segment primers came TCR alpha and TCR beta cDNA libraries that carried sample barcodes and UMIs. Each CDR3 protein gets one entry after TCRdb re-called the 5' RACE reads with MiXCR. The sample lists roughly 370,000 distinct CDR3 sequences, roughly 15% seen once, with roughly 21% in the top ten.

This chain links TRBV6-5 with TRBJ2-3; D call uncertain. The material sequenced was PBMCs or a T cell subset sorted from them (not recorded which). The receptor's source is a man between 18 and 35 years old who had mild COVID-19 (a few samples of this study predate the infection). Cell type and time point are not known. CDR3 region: CASSYSPSSASTDTQYF. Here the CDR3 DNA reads TGTGCCAGCAGTTACTCCCCGAGTAGTGCTTCCACAGATACGCAGTATTTT.